This record looks at one T cell receptor beta chain sequence and its context. The antigen remains undetermined. These data are taken from a study of cytomegalovirus exposure and HLA in healthy donors. General study points: While the bulk of TCR sequences proved rare, some public TCRs turned up in many donors.

The protocol was immunoSEQ multiplex PCR, while the TCRdb copy is restricted to in-frame clones and leaves out a portion. The repertoire includes 120,000 to 150,000 clones, about four fifths of them detected once, and approximately 1.5% sits in the top ten. Material: PBMCs. This TCR was recovered from a woman aged 25 to 39 in good health and CMV-seronegative.

In DNA, the CDR3 is TGTGCCAGCCGAGGGACATCCGGTGGCTACACCTTC. Its protein is CASRGTSGGYTF. V gene TRBV6-5 combines with J gene TRBJ1-2, with a weak D call TRBD1 (6 bases). Germline CDR1 MNHEY, CDR2 SVGAGI. V gave up 8 bases and J gave up 7 bases, with 14 bases separating them. The CDR3 consists of 12 residues.